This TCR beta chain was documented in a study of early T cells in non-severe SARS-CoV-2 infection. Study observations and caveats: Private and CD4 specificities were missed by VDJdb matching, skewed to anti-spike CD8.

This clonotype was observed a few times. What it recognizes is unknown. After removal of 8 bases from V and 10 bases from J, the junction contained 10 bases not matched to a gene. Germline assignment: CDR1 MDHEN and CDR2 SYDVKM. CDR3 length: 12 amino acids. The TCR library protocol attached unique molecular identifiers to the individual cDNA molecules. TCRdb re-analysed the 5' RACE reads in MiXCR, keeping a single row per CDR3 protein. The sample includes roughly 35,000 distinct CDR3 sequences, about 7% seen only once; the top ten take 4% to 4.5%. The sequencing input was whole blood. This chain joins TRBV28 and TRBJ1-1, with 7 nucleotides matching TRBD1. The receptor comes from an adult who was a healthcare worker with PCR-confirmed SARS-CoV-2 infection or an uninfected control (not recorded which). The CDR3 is CASPDRNFVAFF. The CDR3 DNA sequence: TGTGCCAGCCCGGACAGGAATTTCGTAGCTTTCTTT. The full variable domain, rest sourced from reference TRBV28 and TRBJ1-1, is DVKVTQSSRYLVKRTGEKVFLECVQDMDHENMFWYRQDPGLGLRLIYFSYDVKMKEKGDIPEGYSVSREKKERFSLILESASTNQTSMYLCASPDRNFVAFFGQGTRLTVV.